The 8 T cell receptor beta chains below come from one sample, sequenced in a study of early T cells in non-severe SARS-CoV-2 infection. TCRdb recomputed calls from the 5' RACE reads with MiXCR, one row per CDR3 protein. The repertoire holds 65,000 to 75,000 distinct CDR3 sequences, around a tenth seen once, with approximately 4.2% in the top ten. Specimen: whole blood. Receptors originate from an adult who was a healthcare worker with PCR-confirmed SARS-CoV-2 infection or an uninfected control (not recorded which).

The sample holds many counts of this clonotype. The genes are TRBV7-9 and TRBJ2-7; D remains unclear. V lost 5 bases to trimming and J lost 6 bases, with 14 bases between them. The CDR3 has 13 residues. Germline-derived CDR1 and CDR2 are SEHNR and FQNEAQ (reference sequence). The CDR3 sequence: CASSPPAAPEQYF. CDR3 in DNA: TGTGCCAGCAGCCCCCCGGCTGCCCCCGAGCAGTACTTC.

Ten or more counts support this clonotype. The chain has TRBV7-9 and TRBJ1-5; possibly TRBD1 for D (5 bases). Trimming removed 4 bases at V and 7 bases at J, with 14 bases between. Germline CDR1 reads SEHNR; CDR2 reads FQNEAQ (reference sequence). The CDR3 is made up of 14 amino acids. The CDR3 here is CASSSTDYKQPQHF. The CDR3 coding sequence is TGTGCCAGCAGCTCGACAGATTACAAGCAGCCCCAGCATTTT. Filled out from reference TRBV7-9 and TRBJ1-5, the complete variable domain reads DTGVSQNPRHKITKRGQNVTFRCDPISEHNRLYWYRQTLGQGPEFLTYFQNEAQLEKSRLLSDRFSAERPKGSFSTLEIQRTEQGDSAMYLCASSSTDYKQPQHFGDGTRLSIL.

The sample holds a few counts of this clonotype. This chain links TRBV12-3 or TRBV12-4 with TRBJ1-2; tentative D call: TRBD1 (5 bases). CDR3 length: 13 amino acids. Between the trimmed V and J ends, which lost 4 bases and 6 bases, there was a span of 12 bases. The CDR3 is CASSYILRDGYTF. CDR3 DNA sequence: TGTGCCAGCAGTTATATTCTCAGGGATGGCTACACCTTC.

The rearrangement links TRBV3-1 to TRBJ2-7; 10 bases agree with TRBD2. In germline, CDR1 is LGHDT, CDR2 YNNKEL (reference sequence). The V and J ends lost 0 bases and 3 bases, in that order; junction bases with no gene match: 2. This CDR3 contains 15 residues. In DNA, the CDR3 is TGTGCCAGCAGCCAAGACCTAGCGGGGGACTACGAGCAGTACTTC. It encodes CASSQDLAGDYEQYF.

This clonotype has a count of ten or more. The chain carries TRBV9 and TRBJ1-4; TRBD1 aligns across 8 bases. Germline CDR1 and CDR2: SGDLS and YYNGEE. V lost 0 bases to trimming and J lost 8 bases; unmatched junction nucleotides: 3. The CDR3 contains 14 residues. The CDR3 loop is CASSVAGQAEKLFF. CDR3 nucleotides: TGTGCCAGCAGCGTAGCGGGACAGGCGGAAAAACTGTTTTTT.

This rearrangement joins TRBV12-3 or TRBV12-4 to TRBJ2-7, with a weak D call TRBD2 (7 bases). The CDR3 consists of 12 residues. V lost 3 bases to trimming and J lost 5 bases, with 8 bases between them. CDR3: CASSLGGHEQYF. CDR3 in DNA: TGTGCCAGCAGTTTGGGGGGGCACGAGCAGTACTTC.

This clonotype has more than one count but fewer than ten. The rearrangement links TRBV29-1 to TRBJ1-1; D uncertain. Germline CDR1 SQVTM, CDR2 ANQGSEA. The ends were cut back, 8 bases at V and 1 base at J, with 14 bases in the middle. This CDR3 is 13 amino acids long. The chain's CDR3 is CSISHSTNTEAFF. The CDR3 nucleotides are TGCAGCATCTCCCATTCGACGAACACTGAAGCTTTCTTT.

This clonotype has ten or more counts. This rearrangement joins TRBV27 to TRBJ1-6; TRBD1 is a possible D gene (6 bases). Deletions cut 6 bases from V and 6 bases from J, with 21 bases between. There are 17 residues in the CDR3. Germline lookup yields CDR1 MNHEY and CDR2 SMNVEV (reference sequence). The CDR3 DNA is TGTGCCAGCAGACCACTCCACCTGACAGGCTCTAATTCACCCCTCCACTTT. It encodes CASRPLHLTGSNSPLHF.